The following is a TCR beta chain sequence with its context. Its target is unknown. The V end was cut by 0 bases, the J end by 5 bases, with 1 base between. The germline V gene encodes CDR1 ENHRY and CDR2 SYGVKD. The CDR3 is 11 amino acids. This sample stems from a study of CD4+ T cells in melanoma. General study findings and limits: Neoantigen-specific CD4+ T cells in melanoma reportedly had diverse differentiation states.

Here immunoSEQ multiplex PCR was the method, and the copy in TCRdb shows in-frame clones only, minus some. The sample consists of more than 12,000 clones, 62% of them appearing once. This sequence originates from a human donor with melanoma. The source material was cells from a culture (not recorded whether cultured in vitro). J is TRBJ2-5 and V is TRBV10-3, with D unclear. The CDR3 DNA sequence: TGTGCCATCAGTGAGTCGGAGACCCAGTACTTC. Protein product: CAISESETQYF.